Shown below are 2 T cell receptor beta chains from a single sample sequenced in a study of blood T cell repertoires in COVID-19. Some clones are missing from TCRdb's copy, which holds only in-frame ones; the method was immunoSEQ multiplex PCR. The sample yields some 180,000 clones, 80% seen once. Sequences were obtained from PBMCs or T cells enriched from blood (not recorded which). All receptors come from a man aged 60 to 75 who had been exposed to COVID-19.

This sequence joins TRBV7-2 and TRBJ1-5; D gene ambiguous. The CDR3 is 14 residues long. Looked up from germline, CDR1 is SGHTA and CDR2 is FQGNSA. Between the trimmed V and J ends, which lost 1 base and 0 bases, there was a span of 4 bases. The CDR3 loop is CASSLVHSNQPQHF. CDR3 nucleotide sequence: TGTGCCAGCAGCTTAGTTCATAGCAATCAGCCCCAGCATTTT. The full variable domain, with the rest looked up from reference TRBV7-2 and TRBJ1-5, is GAGVSQSPSNKVTEKGKDVELRCDPISGHTALYWYRQSLGQGLEFLIYFQGNSAPDKSGLPSDRFSAERTGGSVSTLTIQRTQQEDSAVYLCASSLVHSNQPQHFGDGTRLSIL.

The chain links TRBV27 to TRBJ2-5; D is undetermined. The CDR3 sequence is 15 residues long. Germline CDR1 MNHEY, CDR2 SMNVEV (reference sequence). The ends were cut back, 6 bases at V and 5 bases at J, with 19 bases in the middle. This chain's CDR3 is CASSPLPAIGETQYF. The CDR3 nucleotides are TGTGCCAGCAGCCCCTTGCCGGCAATCGGGGAGACCCAGTACTTC.